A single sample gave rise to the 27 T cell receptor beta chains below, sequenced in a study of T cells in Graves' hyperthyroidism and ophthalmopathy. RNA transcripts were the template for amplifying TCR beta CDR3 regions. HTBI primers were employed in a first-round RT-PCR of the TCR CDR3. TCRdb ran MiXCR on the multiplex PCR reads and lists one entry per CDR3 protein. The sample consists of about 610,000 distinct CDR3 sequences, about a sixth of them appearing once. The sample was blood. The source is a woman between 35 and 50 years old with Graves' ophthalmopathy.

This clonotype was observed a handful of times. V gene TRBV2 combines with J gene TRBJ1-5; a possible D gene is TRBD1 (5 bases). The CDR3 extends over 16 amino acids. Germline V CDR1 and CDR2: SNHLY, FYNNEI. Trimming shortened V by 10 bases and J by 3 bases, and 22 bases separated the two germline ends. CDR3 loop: CANRQKSDSDNQPQHF. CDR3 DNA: TGTGCCAACCGTCAAAAGTCCGACAGCGACAATCAGCCCCAGCATTTT.

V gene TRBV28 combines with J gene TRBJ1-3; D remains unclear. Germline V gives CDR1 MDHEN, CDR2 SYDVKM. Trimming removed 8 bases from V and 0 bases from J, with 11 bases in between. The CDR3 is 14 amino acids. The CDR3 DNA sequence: TGTGCCAGCGCCGGGCGAGACTCTGGAAACACCATATATTTT. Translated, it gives CASAGRDSGNTIYF. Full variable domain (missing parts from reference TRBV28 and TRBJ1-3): DVKVTQSSRYLVKRTGEKVFLECVQDMDHENMFWYRQDPGLGLRLIYFSYDVKMKEKGDIPEGYSVSREKKERFSLILESASTNQTSMYLCASAGRDSGNTIYFGEGSWLTVV.

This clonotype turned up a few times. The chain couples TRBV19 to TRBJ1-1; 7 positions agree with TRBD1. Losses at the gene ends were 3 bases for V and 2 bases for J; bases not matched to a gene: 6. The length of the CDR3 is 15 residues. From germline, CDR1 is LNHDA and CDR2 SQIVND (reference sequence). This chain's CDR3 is CASSMRQGINTEAFF. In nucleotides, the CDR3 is TGTGCCAGTAGTATGAGACAGGGAATTAACACTGAAGCTTTCTTT.

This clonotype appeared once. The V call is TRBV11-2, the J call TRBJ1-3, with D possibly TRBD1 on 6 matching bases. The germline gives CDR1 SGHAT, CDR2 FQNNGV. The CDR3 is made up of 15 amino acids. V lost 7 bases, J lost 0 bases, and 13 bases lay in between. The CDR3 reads CASTTGQLSGNTIYF. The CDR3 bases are TGTGCCAGCACAACCGGACAGCTCTCTGGAAACACCATATATTTT.

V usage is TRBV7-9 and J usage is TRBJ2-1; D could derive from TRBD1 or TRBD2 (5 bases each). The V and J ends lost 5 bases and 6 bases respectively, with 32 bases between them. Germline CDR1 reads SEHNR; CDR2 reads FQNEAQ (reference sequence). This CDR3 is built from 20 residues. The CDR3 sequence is CASSPVSVRGPPKLGNEQFF. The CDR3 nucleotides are TGTGCCAGCAGCCCGGTGAGCGTCCGGGGCCCCCCAAAGCTGGGCAATGAGCAGTTCTTC.

This CDR3 reads CASSSGGDEGGYTF. CDR3 nucleotides: TGTGCCAGCAGTTCGGGAGGCGATGAGGGTGGCTACACCTTC. The rearrangement joins TRBV9 to TRBJ1-2; D remains ambiguous. Trimming shortened V by 5 bases and J by 7 bases, and 18 bases separated the two germline ends. There are 14 residues in the CDR3. Germline lookup yields CDR1 SGDLS and CDR2 YYNGEE. Looking up the rest from reference TRBV9 and TRBJ1-2 gives the full variable domain: DSGVTQTPKHLITATGQRVTLRCSPRSGDLSVYWYQQSLDQGLQFLIQYYNGEERAKGNILERFSAQQFPDLHSELNLSSLELGDSALYFCASSSGGDEGGYTFGSGTRLTVV.

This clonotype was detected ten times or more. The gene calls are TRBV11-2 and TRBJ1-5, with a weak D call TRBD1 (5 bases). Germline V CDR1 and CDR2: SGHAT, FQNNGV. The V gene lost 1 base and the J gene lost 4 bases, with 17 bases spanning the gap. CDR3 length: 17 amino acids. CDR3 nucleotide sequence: TGTGCCAGCAGCTTAGGAGCTCGCTGGGGGGATAATCAGCCCCAGCATTTT. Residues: CASSLGARWGDNQPQHF.

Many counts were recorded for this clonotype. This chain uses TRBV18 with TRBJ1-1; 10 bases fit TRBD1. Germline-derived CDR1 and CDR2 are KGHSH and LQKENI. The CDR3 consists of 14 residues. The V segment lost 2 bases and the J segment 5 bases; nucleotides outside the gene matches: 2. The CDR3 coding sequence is TGTGCCAGCTCACCAGACAGGGGGCGGACTGAAGCTTTCTTT. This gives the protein CASSPDRGRTEAFF. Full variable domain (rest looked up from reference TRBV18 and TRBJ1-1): NAGVMQNPRHLVRRRGQEARLRCSPMKGHSHVYWYRQLPEEGLKFMVYLQKENIIDESGMPKERFSAEFPKEGPSILRIQQVVRGDSAAYFCASSPDRGRTEAFFGQGTRLTVV.

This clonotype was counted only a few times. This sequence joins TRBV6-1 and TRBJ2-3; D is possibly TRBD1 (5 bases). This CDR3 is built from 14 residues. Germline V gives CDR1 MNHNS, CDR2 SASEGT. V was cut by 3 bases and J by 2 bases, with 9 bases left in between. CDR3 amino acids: CASSDRAFTDTQYF. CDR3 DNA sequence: TGTGCCAGCAGTGACAGGGCCTTCACAGATACGCAGTATTTT.

CDR3 sequence reads: CASSQSTGWSEAFF. CDR3 DNA sequence: TGTGCCAGCAGCCAGTCAACAGGGTGGAGTGAAGCTTTCTTT. This chain connects TRBV4-2 to TRBJ1-1; possibly TRBD1 for D (6 bases). Germline V gene sequence: CDR1 LGHNA, CDR2 YNFKEQ. Trimming took off 3 bases at V and 7 bases at J, with 15 bases between the two ends. CDR3 length: 14 residues.

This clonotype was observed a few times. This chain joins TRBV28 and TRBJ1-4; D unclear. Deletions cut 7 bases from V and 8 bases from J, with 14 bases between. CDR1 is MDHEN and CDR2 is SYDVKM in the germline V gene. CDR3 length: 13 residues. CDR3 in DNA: TGTGCCAGCAAGCAGCGTATACAAGAAAAACTGTTTTTT. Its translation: CASKQRIQEKLFF.

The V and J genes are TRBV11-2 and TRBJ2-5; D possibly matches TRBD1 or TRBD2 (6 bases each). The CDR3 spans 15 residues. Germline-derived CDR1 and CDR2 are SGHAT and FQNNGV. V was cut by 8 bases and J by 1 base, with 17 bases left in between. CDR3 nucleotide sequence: TGTGCCAGCTCTCCAAAGGGGGGTACCCAAGAGACCCAGTACTTC. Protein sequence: CASSPKGGTQETQYF.

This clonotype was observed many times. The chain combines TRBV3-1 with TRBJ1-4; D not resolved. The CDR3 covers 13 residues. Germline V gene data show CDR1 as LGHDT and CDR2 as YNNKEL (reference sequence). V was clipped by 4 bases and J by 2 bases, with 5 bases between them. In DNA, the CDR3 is TGTGCCAGCAGCCCCAGTACTAATGAAAAACTGTTTTTT. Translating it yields CASSPSTNEKLFF.

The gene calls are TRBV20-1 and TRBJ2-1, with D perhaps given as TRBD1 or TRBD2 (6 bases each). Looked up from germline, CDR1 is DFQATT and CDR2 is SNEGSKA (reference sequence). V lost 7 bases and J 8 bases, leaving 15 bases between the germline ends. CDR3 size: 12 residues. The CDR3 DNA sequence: TGCAGTGGGGCAGGGGCTAGCGATGAGCAGTTCTTC. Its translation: CSGAGASDEQFF.

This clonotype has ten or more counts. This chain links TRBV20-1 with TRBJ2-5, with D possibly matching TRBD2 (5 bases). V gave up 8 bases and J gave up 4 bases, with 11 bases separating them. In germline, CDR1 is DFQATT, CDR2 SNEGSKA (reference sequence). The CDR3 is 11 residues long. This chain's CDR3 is CSPADPETQYF. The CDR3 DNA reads TGCAGTCCAGCGGACCCAGAGACCCAGTACTTC.

The CDR3 nucleotides read TGTGCCAGCAGTTTGGGTCTAGCGGGAGGAATAGGATACGAGCAGTACTTC. Translation: CASSLGLAGGIGYEQYF. The chain employs TRBV28 and TRBJ2-7; TRBD2 agrees at 11 bases. The CDR3 sequence is 17 residues long. Looked up from germline, CDR1 is MDHEN and CDR2 is SYDVKM. V lost 3 bases, J lost 4 bases, and 11 bases stayed unmatched.

CDR3 coding DNA: TGTGCCAGCAGTCCCCCAGTGGGGGCGTCACGGGAAAAACTGTTTTTT. This translates into CASSPPVGASREKLFF. The J gene is TRBJ1-4, the V gene TRBV12-3 or TRBV12-4; TRBD1 might be the D (6 bases). V was shortened by 5 bases and J by 8 bases, with 21 bases between the two germline ends. CDR3 length: 16 residues.

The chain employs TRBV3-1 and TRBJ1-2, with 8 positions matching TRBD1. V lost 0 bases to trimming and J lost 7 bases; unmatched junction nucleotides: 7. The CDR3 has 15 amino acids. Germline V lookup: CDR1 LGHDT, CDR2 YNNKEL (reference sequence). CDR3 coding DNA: TGTGCCAGCAGCCAAGATCGGAGACAGGGGAGTGGCTACACCTTC. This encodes CASSQDRRQGSGYTF.

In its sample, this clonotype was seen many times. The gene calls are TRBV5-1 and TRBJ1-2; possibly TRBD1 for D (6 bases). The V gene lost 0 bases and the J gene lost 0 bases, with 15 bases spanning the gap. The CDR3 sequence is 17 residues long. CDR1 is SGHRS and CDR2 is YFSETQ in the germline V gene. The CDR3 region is CASSLGTGGLTNYGYTF. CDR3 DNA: TGCGCCAGCAGCTTGGGCACGGGGGGCCTTACTAACTATGGCTACACCTTC.

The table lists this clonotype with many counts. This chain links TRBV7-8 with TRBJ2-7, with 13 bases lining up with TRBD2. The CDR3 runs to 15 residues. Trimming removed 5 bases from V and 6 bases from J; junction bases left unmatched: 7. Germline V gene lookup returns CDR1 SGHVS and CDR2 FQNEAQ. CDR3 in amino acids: CASSPKLAGGPEQYF. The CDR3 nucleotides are TGTGCCAGCAGCCCTAAACTAGCGGGGGGGCCCGAGCAGTACTTC.

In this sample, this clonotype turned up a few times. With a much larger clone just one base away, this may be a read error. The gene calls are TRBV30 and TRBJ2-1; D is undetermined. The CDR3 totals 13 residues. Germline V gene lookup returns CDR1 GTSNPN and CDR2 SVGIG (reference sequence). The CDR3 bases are TGTGCCTGGAGTGTACAAAGCTACAATGAGCAGCTCTTC. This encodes CAWSVQSYNEQLF.

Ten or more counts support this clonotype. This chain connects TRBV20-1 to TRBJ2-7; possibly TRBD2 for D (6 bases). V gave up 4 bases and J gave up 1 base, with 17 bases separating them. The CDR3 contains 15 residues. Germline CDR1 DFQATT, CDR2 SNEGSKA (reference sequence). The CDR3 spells CSATSGTRGSYEQYF. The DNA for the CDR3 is TGCAGTGCTACCTCCGGGACGCGGGGTTCCTACGAGCAGTACTTC.

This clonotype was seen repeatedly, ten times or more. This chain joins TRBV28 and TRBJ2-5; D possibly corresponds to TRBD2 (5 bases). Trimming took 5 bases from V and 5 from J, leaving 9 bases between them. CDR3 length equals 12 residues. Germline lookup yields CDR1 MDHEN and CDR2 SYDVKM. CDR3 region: CASSEGDETQYF. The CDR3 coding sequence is TGTGCCAGCAGTGAGGGAGACGAGACCCAGTACTTC.

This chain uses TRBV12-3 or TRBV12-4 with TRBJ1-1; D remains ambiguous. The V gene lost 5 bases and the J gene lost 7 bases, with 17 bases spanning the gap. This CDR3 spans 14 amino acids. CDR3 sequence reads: CASSPGLFGIEAFF. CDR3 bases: TGTGCCAGCAGTCCCGGGTTATTTGGGATTGAAGCTTTCTTT.

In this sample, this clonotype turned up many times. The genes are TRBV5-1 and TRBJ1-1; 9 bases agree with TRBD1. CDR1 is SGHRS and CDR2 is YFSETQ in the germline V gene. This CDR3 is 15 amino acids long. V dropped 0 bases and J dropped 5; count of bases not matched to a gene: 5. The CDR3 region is CASSLGDRERTEAFF. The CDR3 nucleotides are TGCGCCAGCAGCTTGGGGGACAGGGAAAGGACTGAAGCTTTCTTT. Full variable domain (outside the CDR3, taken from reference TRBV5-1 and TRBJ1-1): KAGVTQTPRYLIKTRGQQVTLSCSPISGHRSVSWYQQTPGQGLQFLFEYFSETQRNKGNFPGRFSGRQFSNSRSEMNVSTLELGDSALYLCASSLGDRERTEAFFGQGTRLTVV.

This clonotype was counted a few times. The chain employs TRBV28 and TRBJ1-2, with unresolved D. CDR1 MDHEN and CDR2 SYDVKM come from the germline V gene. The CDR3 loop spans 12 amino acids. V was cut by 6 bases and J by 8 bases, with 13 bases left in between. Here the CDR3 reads CASRTSPGGYTF. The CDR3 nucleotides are TGTGCCAGCAGGACTTCTCCGGGGGGCTACACCTTC.

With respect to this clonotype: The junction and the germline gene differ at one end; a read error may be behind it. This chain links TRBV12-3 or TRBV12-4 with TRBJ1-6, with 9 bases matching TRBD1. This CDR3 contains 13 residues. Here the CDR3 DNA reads TGTGCCAGCAGGGGAGGGACAGGGCCCCGCGTTTACTTT. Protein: CASRGGTGPRVYF.